This entry is about one T cell receptor beta chain. The antigen is undetermined. Clones were read by immunoSEQ multiplex PCR, and TCRdb kept only the in-frame ones, dropping some. This table holds more than 250,000 clones, more than 80% found once. The record originates from a study of T cell responses to AZD1222 COVID-19 vaccine. Study information: Second doses were pooled across both intervals (about 4 or about 12 weeks).

Whole-study findings and limits: Spike was spanned by vaccine-associated CD4 TCRs, which were dominant at 160-218 and 743-854. Females outnumbered males among donors, who were mostly white British; clonal diversity was possibly underestimated. The reported proportion of spike-specific TCRs targeting unmutated variant regions was nearly half.

This receptor was obtained from an adult in good health. The sequenced sample was peripheral blood, obtained on day 0 of AZD1222 vaccination.

CDR3 DNA sequence: TGCGCCAGCCGTAGCGGGGGGGCCGCAGAGACCCAGTACTTC. Amino acids: CASRSGGAAETQYF. J is TRBJ2-5 and V is TRBV5-1, with 11 positions matching TRBD2. V lost 7 bases, J lost 4 bases, and 6 bases stayed unmatched. This CDR3 is built from 14 residues. CDR1 is SGHRS, CDR2 YFSETQ, per germline.